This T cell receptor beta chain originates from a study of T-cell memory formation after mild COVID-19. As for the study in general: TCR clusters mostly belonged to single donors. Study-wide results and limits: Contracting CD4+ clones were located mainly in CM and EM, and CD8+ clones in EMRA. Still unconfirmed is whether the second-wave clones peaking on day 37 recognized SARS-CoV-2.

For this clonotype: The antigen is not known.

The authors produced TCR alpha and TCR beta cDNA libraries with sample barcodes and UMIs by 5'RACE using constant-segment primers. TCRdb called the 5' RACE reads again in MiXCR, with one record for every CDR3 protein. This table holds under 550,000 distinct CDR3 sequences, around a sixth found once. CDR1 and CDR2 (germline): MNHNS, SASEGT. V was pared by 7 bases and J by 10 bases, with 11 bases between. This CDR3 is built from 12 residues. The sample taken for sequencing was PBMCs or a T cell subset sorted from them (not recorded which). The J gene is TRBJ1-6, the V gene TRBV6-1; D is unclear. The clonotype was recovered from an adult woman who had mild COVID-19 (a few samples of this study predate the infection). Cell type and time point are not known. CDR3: CASTEHDSPLHF. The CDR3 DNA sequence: TGTGCCAGCACCGAACACGACTCACCCCTCCACTTT.